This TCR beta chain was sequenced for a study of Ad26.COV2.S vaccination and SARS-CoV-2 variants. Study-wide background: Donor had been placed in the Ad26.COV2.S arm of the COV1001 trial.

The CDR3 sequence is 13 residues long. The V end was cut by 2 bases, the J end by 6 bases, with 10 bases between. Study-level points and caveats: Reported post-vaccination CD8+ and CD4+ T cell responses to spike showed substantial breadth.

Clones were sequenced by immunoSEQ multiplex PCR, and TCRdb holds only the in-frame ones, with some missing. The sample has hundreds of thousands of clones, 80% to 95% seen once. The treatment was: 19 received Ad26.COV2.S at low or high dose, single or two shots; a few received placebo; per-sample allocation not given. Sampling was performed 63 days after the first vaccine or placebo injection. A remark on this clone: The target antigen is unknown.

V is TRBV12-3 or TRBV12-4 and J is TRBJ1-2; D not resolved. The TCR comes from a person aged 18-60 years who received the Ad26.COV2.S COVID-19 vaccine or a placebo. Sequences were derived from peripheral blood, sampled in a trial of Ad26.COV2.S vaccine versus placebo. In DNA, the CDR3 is TGTGCCAGCAGTTTAAGGATCCCGGATGGCTACACCTTC. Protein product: CASSLRIPDGYTF.